Listed below are T cell receptor beta chains from one sample, sequenced in a study of T cell responses to AZD1222 COVID-19 vaccine. Some clones are missing from TCRdb's copy, which holds only in-frame ones; the method was immunoSEQ multiplex PCR. The table has roughly 120,000 clones, around 90% seen once. This material consisted of peripheral blood, taken on day 0 of AZD1222 vaccination. These receptors all come from an adult in good health. CDR3s include the opening cysteine and the closing phenylalanine or tryptophan. A D gene is named only where the DNA matches it firmly. Rows may omit the clone size; those that give it use once, few, many or a size class.

d_gene: TRBD1
len: 14
abundance: NA
j_gene: TRBJ1-1
v_gene: TRBV6-4
CDR3aa: CASSRDRANTEAFF
CDR3nt: TGTGCCAGCAGTCGGGACAGAGCGAACACTGAAGCTTTCTTT

d_gene: NA
len: 16
abundance: NA
j_gene: TRBJ2-7
v_gene: TRBV19
CDR3aa: CASSPRKGGEKYEQYF
CDR3nt: TGTGCCAGTAGCCCAAGAAAGGGGGGCGAAAAATACGAGCAGTACTTC

d_gene: NA
len: 15
abundance: NA
j_gene: TRBJ2-1
v_gene: TRBV6-5
CDR3aa: CASSYSRLAFSEQFF
CDR3nt: TGTGCCAGCAGTTACTCTCGGCTAGCGTTCTCTGAGCAGTTCTTC

d_gene: NA
len: 11
abundance: NA
j_gene: TRBJ2-5
v_gene: TRBV2
CDR3aa: CASSSTQTQYF
CDR3nt: TGTGCCAGCAGTTCCACACAGACCCAGTACTTC

d_gene: TRBD2
len: 13
abundance: NA
j_gene: TRBJ2-2
v_gene: TRBV6-1
CDR3aa: CASSEREPGELFF
CDR3nt: TGTGCCAGCAGTGAGCGGGAGCCCGGGGAGCTGTTTTTT

d_gene: NA
len: 17
abundance: NA
j_gene: TRBJ2-4
v_gene: TRBV7-9
CDR3aa: CASSHGTPGGAKNIQYF
CDR3nt: TGTGCCAGCAGCCACGGGACCCCCGGAGGAGCCAAAAACATTCAGTACTTC

d_gene: NA
len: 15
abundance: NA
j_gene: TRBJ2-7
v_gene: TRBV13
CDR3aa: CASSLKGDGPDEQYF
CDR3nt: TGTGCCAGCAGCTTAAAGGGGGATGGTCCCGACGAGCAGTACTTC

d_gene: NA
len: 13
abundance: few
j_gene: TRBJ1-5
v_gene: TRBV6-5
CDR3aa: CASVLNSNQPQHF
CDR3nt: TGTGCCAGCGTTCTAAATAGCAATCAGCCCCAGCATTTT

d_gene: NA
len: 16
abundance: NA
j_gene: TRBJ1-2
v_gene: TRBV5-5
CDR3aa: CASSPEWDTIYYGYTF
CDR3nt: TGTGCCAGCAGCCCCGAATGGGACACAATATACTATGGCTACACCTTC

d_gene: NA
len: 14
abundance: NA
j_gene: TRBJ2-6
v_gene: TRBV6-5
CDR3aa: CASRGNSGANVLTF
CDR3nt: TGTGCCAGCAGGGGGAACTCTGGGGCCAACGTCCTGACTTTC

d_gene: TRBD1
len: 14
abundance: NA
j_gene: TRBJ1-4
v_gene: TRBV5-6
CDR3aa: CASSWDRGAEKLFF
CDR3nt: TGTGCCAGCAGTTGGGACAGGGGGGCTGAAAAACTGTTTTTT

d_gene: NA
len: 14
abundance: NA
j_gene: TRBJ1-2
v_gene: TRBV7-2
CDR3aa: CASSSGQPGGGYTF
CDR3nt: TGTGCCAGCAGCTCAGGACAGCCGGGGGGTGGCTACACCTTC

d_gene: NA
len: 18
abundance: NA
j_gene: TRBJ1-1
v_gene: TRBV6-2/TRBV6-3
CDR3aa: CASSYLPNWAAMNTEAFF
CDR3nt: TGTGCCAGCAGTTACCTCCCTAACTGGGCAGCTATGAACACTGAAGCTTTCTTT

d_gene: NA
len: 17
abundance: NA
j_gene: TRBJ2-3
v_gene: TRBV25-1
CDR3aa: CASSEGGTASRTDTQYF
CDR3nt: TGTGCCAGCAGTGAAGGTGGAACTGCTTCCCGCACAGATACGCAGTATTTT

d_gene: NA
len: 13
abundance: NA
j_gene: TRBJ1-5
v_gene: TRBV29-1
CDR3aa: CSVAPGGNQPQHF
CDR3nt: TGCAGCGTTGCACCGGGGGGCAATCAGCCCCAGCATTTT

d_gene: TRBD1
len: 19
abundance: NA
j_gene: TRBJ2-1
v_gene: TRBV15
CDR3aa: CATSRVSSPTGIPYNEQFF
CDR3nt: TGTGCCACCAGCAGAGTATCCTCCCCGACAGGGATCCCCTACAATGAGCAGTTCTTC

d_gene: NA
len: 15
abundance: NA
j_gene: TRBJ2-3
v_gene: TRBV11-2
CDR3aa: CASSLALGGTDTQYF
CDR3nt: TGTGCCAGCAGCTTAGCCCTAGGCGGGACAGATACGCAGTATTTT

d_gene: NA
len: 13
abundance: NA
j_gene: TRBJ1-2
v_gene: TRBV12-3/TRBV12-4
CDR3aa: CASSSGRPYGYTF
CDR3nt: TGTGCCAGCAGCTCGGGACGGCCCTATGGCTACACCTTC

d_gene: NA
len: 11
abundance: NA
j_gene: TRBJ2-1
v_gene: TRBV7-9
CDR3aa: CASSSSKEQFF
CDR3nt: TGTGCCAGCAGCTCGTCGAAAGAGCAGTTCTTC

d_gene: NA
len: 16
abundance: once
j_gene: TRBJ1-2
v_gene: TRBV5-6
CDR3aa: CASSSGLGTWNYGYTF
CDR3nt: TGTGCCAGCAGCTCGGGACTGGGGACTTGGAACTATGGCTACACCTTC

d_gene: NA
len: 13
abundance: once
j_gene: TRBJ1-1
v_gene: TRBV12-3/TRBV12-4
CDR3aa: CASSPVGRTEAFF
CDR3nt: TGTGCCAGCAGCCCGGTGGGTCGCACTGAAGCTTTCTTT

d_gene: NA
len: 14
abundance: NA
j_gene: TRBJ1-2
v_gene: TRBV19
CDR3aa: CASSMDGSFYGYTF
CDR3nt: TGTGCCAGTAGTATGGATGGCAGCTTCTATGGCTACACCTTC

d_gene: NA
len: 13
abundance: once
j_gene: TRBJ1-5
v_gene: TRBV19
CDR3aa: CASSLYNMQPQHF
CDR3nt: TGTGCCAGTAGTCTATATAACATGCAGCCCCAGCATTTT

d_gene: NA
len: 17
abundance: once
j_gene: TRBJ1-2
v_gene: TRBV4-3
CDR3aa: CASSQGREQGFYDGYTF
CDR3nt: TGCGCCAGCAGCCAAGGGAGGGAACAGGGTTTTTACGATGGCTACACCTTC

d_gene: NA
len: 14
abundance: NA
j_gene: TRBJ1-3
v_gene: TRBV15
CDR3aa: CATSGGGSGNTIYF
CDR3nt: TGTGCCACCAGCGGAGGTGGATCTGGAAACACCATATATTTT

d_gene: NA
len: 18
abundance: NA
j_gene: TRBJ2-4
v_gene: TRBV5-3
CDR3aa: CARSLKYREWKTKNIQYF
CDR3nt: TGTGCCAGAAGCTTGAAATACAGGGAATGGAAAACCAAAAACATTCAGTACTTC

d_gene: NA
len: 15
abundance: NA
j_gene: TRBJ1-2
v_gene: TRBV4-1
CDR3aa: CASSQDPGANYGYTF
CDR3nt: TGCGCCAGCAGCCAAGACCCAGGGGCTAACTATGGCTACACCTTC

d_gene: NA
len: 15
abundance: NA
j_gene: TRBJ2-1
v_gene: TRBV4-2
CDR3aa: CASSQPAGAYNEQFF
CDR3nt: TGTGCCAGCAGCCAGCCGGCAGGGGCGTACAATGAGCAGTTCTTC

d_gene: TRBD1
len: 16
abundance: NA
j_gene: TRBJ2-2
v_gene: TRBV29-1
CDR3aa: CSVEGRQGGRTGELFF
CDR3nt: TGCAGCGTCGAGGGTAGACAGGGGGGAAGGACCGGGGAGCTGTTTTTT

d_gene: NA
len: 15
abundance: once
j_gene: TRBJ1-6
v_gene: TRBV2
CDR3aa: CASSEAGRVPSPLHF
CDR3nt: TGTGCCAGCAGTGAAGCTGGCAGGGTACCTTCACCCCTCCACTTT

d_gene: TRBD1
len: 13
abundance: NA
j_gene: TRBJ1-1
v_gene: TRBV18
CDR3aa: CASSPDRDTEAFF
CDR3nt: TGTGCCAGCTCACCGGACAGGGACACTGAAGCTTTCTTT

d_gene: NA
len: 17
abundance: NA
j_gene: TRBJ1-1
v_gene: TRBV6-1
CDR3aa: CASSDPILQLMNTEAFF
CDR3nt: TGTGCCAGCAGTGACCCTATCCTCCAATTGATGAACACTGAAGCTTTCTTT

d_gene: NA
len: 11
abundance: NA
j_gene: TRBJ1-2
v_gene: TRBV7-9
CDR3aa: CASSPGYGYTF
CDR3nt: TGTGCCAGCAGCCCTGGCTATGGCTACACCTTC

d_gene: NA
len: 11
abundance: NA
j_gene: TRBJ1-1
v_gene: TRBV2
CDR3aa: CASTPFYEAFF
CDR3nt: TGTGCCAGCACCCCCTTCTATGAAGCTTTCTTT

d_gene: TRBD1
len: 17
abundance: NA
j_gene: TRBJ1-5
v_gene: TRBV10-1
CDR3aa: CASSPGQGACGNQPQHF
CDR3nt: TGCGCCAGCAGTCCGGGACAGGGGGCTTGTGGCAATCAGCCCCAGCATTTT

d_gene: TRBD2
len: 15
abundance: NA
j_gene: TRBJ2-7
v_gene: TRBV5-1
CDR3aa: CASNPGLAGMGEQYF
CDR3nt: TGCGCCAGCAACCCGGGACTAGCGGGAATGGGTGAGCAGTACTTC

d_gene: NA
len: 16
abundance: NA
j_gene: TRBJ1-3
v_gene: TRBV13
CDR3aa: CASSFAYHQGPDTIYF
CDR3nt: TGTGCCAGCAGCTTCGCCTATCATCAGGGACCGGACACCATATATTTT

d_gene: NA
len: 11
abundance: NA
j_gene: TRBJ1-2
v_gene: TRBV25-1
CDR3aa: CASSTGYGYTF
CDR3nt: TGTGCCAGCAGTACAGGCTATGGCTACACCTTC

d_gene: NA
len: 17
abundance: NA
j_gene: TRBJ1-1
v_gene: TRBV7-2
CDR3aa: CASSLKSGGTGNTEAFF
CDR3nt: TGTGCCAGCAGCTTAAAGAGCGGGGGGACGGGGAACACTGAAGCTTTCTTT

d_gene: TRBD1
len: 15
abundance: NA
j_gene: TRBJ2-7
v_gene: TRBV6-5
CDR3aa: CASNGQGPLSYEQYF
CDR3nt: TGTGCCAGCAACGGACAGGGGCCCCTATCCTACGAGCAGTACTTC

d_gene: TRBD2
len: 14
abundance: NA
j_gene: TRBJ2-1
v_gene: TRBV14
CDR3aa: CASSQLAGDNEQFF
CDR3nt: TGTGCCAGCAGCCAACTAGCGGGGGACAATGAGCAGTTCTTC